These 8 T cell receptor beta chains were all obtained from the same sample, sequenced in a study of blood T cells in healthy people across ages. A second about 7 to 12 cycle PCR used barcoded and J-beta primers. TCRdb reprocessed the 5' RACE reads via MiXCR and lists one record per CDR3 protein. The table has under 1,000,000 distinct CDR3 sequences, approximately 35% seen once. The source material was blood. The receptors were gathered from a man between 18 and 29 years old in good health.

This clonotype was counted ten times or more. The V and J genes are TRBV12-3 or TRBV12-4 and TRBJ2-3; D gene ambiguous. With 4 bases removed from V and 2 bases from J, the gap between germline ends came to 13 bases. This CDR3 is 15 amino acids long. CDR3 sequence: CASSSYLHNTDTQYF. The CDR3 DNA reads as TGTGCCAGCAGTTCTTATCTTCACAACACAGATACGCAGTATTTT.

As concerns this clonotype: A clone one base away is much larger, so this may be a read error. This chain's CDR3 is CSVGEGLYEQFF. In nucleotides, the CDR3 is TGCAGCGTTGGGGAGGGTTTATACGAGCAGTTCTTC. The genes are TRBV29-1 and TRBJ2-1; 7 bases are shared with TRBD2. The V gene end was trimmed by 4 bases and the J gene end by 10 bases; junction bases not matched to a gene: 7. This CDR3 region has 12 residues. Germline CDR1 is SQVTM and CDR2 is ANQGSEA.

The chain couples TRBV6-2 or TRBV6-3 to TRBJ1-5, with 8 positions matching TRBD1. Germline V gene sequence: CDR1 MNHEY, CDR2 SVGEGT. The CDR3 has 16 amino acids. Trimming at V came to 6 bases and at J to 3 bases, leaving 10 bases not matched to a gene. CDR3 region: CASRLAGQGINQPQHF. The CDR3 DNA follows: TGTGCCAGCAGGCTGGCCGGACAGGGAATCAATCAGCCCCAGCATTTT.

The genes are TRBV5-1 and TRBJ2-5, with a tentative D call TRBD2 (6 bases). Germline assignment: CDR1 SGHRS and CDR2 YFSETQ. This CDR3 region has 15 residues. The ends were cut back, 2 bases at V and 1 base at J, with 12 bases in the middle. For the CDR3, the DNA is TGCGCCAGCAGCTTCGGGAGTTCAGTCCAAGAGACCCAGTACTTC. This gives the protein CASSFGSSVQETQYF.

The chain recombines TRBV4-3 with TRBJ1-1; D gene unclear. The CDR3 is made up of 15 amino acids. V shed 0 bases and J shed 6 bases, with 14 bases lying between them. CDR1 and CDR2 (germline): LGHNA, YSLEER. The CDR3 region has the DNA TGCGCCAGCAGCCAAGACATTGCCGCCGGGGCTGAAGCTTTCTTT. Residues: CASSQDIAAGAEAFF.

The rearrangement joins TRBV7-9 to TRBJ2-1; possible D gene TRBD2, 5 bases. Germline lookup yields CDR1 SEHNR and CDR2 FQNEAQ (reference sequence). The CDR3 sequence is 15 residues long. The V end lost 5 bases, the J end lost 7 bases, and 18 bases lay between the germline ends. This chain's CDR3 is CASSPLEGISNEQFF. The CDR3 nucleotides are TGTGCCAGCAGCCCTCTCGAGGGCATAAGTAATGAGCAGTTCTTC.

The sample holds a few counts of this clonotype. V gene TRBV7-9 combines with J gene TRBJ2-3; 9 nucleotides line up with TRBD2. The germline V gene has CDR1 SEHNR and CDR2 FQNEAQ (reference sequence). The CDR3 is made up of 16 amino acids. V was pared by 1 base and J by 6 bases, with 8 bases of the junction left unmatched. The CDR3: CASSLGGSGGPDTQYF. The CDR3 region has the DNA TGTGCCAGCAGCTTAGGGGGTAGCGGGGGCCCCGATACGCAGTATTTT.

The chain links TRBV20-1 to TRBJ1-1; a possible D gene is TRBD1 (6 bases). Trimming stripped 6 bases from V and 4 bases from J, with 15 bases between. The CDR3 loop spans 13 amino acids. The V gene's germline CDR1 is DFQATT and CDR2 SNEGSKA (reference sequence). CDR3 bases: TGCAGTGCCATAGAGGGGGGACGCACTGAAGCTTTCTTT. Translation: CSAIEGGRTEAFF.